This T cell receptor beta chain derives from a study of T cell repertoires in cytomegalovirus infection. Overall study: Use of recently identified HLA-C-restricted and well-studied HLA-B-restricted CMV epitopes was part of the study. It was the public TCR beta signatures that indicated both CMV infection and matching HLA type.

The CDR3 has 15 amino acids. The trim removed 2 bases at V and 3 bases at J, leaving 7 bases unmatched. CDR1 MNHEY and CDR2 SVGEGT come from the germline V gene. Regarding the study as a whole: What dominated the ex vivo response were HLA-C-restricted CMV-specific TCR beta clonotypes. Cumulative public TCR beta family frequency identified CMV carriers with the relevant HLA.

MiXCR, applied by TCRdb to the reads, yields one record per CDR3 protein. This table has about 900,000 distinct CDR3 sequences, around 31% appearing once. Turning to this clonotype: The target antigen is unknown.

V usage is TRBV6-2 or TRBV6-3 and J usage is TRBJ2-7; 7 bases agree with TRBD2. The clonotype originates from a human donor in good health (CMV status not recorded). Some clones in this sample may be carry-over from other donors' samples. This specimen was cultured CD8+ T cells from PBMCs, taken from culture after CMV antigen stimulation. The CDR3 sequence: CASSYGGDGFYEQYF. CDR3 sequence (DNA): TGTGCCAGCAGTTACGGGGGGGACGGATTCTACGAGCAGTACTTC.